This T cell receptor (beta chain) was obtained from a study of cytomegalovirus exposure and HLA in healthy donors. The wider study: A prior analysis found 117 million unique TCR beta sequences from some 190 million T cells.

A word on this clone: Antigen unknown.

The PCR employed 60 Vbeta primers together with 13 Jbeta primers. Sequencing used immunoSEQ multiplex PCR; TCRdb keeps in-frame clones, though not all of them. Of roughly 200,000 clones listed, roughly 13% are singletons. Study-level results: The authors listed 150 or so TCR beta chains as cytomegalovirus-associated. An analysis was carried out later, and it reportedly showed fewer N-insertions in an Asian-associated ancestry cluster than the approximately 610-donor mean.

The CDR3 is 15 amino acids. Germline assignment: CDR1 MNHNS and CDR2 SASEGT. V was pared by 7 bases and J by 1 base, with 7 bases of the junction left unmatched. This receptor was taken from a man aged 50-59 years in good health and CMV-seropositive. Sequenced material: PBMCs. The chain couples TRBV6-1 to TRBJ2-3, with 8 bases lining up with TRBD1. CDR3 sequence reads: CASIPEGQGTDTQYF. The CDR3, as DNA: TGTGCCAGCATTCCAGAGGGACAGGGCACAGATACGCAGTATTTT.